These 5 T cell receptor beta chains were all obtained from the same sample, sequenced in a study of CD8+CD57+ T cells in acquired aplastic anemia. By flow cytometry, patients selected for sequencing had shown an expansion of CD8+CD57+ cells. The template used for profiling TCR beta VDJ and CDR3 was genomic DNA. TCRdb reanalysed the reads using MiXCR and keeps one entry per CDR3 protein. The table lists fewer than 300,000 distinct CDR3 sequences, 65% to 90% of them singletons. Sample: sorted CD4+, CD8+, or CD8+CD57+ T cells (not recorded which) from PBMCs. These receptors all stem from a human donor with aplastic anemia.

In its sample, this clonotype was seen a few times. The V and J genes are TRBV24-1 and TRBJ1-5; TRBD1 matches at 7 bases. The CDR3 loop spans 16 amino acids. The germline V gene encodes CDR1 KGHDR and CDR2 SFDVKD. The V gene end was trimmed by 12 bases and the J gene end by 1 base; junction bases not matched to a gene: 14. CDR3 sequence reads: CALDVPGGESNQPQHF. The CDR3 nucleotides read TGTGCCCTGGATGTCCCAGGGGGAGAAAGCAATCAGCCCCAGCATTTT.

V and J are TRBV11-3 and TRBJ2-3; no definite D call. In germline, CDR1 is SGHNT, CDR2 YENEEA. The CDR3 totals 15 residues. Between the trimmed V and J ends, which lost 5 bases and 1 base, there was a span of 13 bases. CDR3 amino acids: CASSVGRPGTDTQYF. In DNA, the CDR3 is TGTGCCAGCAGCGTAGGGCGACCAGGCACAGATACGCAGTATTTT.

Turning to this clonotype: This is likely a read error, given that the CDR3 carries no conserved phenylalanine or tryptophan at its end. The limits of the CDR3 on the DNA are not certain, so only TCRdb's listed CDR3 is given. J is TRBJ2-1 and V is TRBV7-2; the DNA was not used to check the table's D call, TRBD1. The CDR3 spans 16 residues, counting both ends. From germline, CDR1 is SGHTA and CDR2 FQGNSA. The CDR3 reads CASSSPGIGGQPQHFG.

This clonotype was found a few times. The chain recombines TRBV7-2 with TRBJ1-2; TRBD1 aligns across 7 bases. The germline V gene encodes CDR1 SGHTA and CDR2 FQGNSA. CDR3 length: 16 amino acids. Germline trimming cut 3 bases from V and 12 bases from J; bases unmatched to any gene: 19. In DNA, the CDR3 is TGTGCCAGCAGCTTGAGAGGGGGCGCCGACTATGGCTACAACACCTTC. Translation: CASSLRGGADYGYNTF.

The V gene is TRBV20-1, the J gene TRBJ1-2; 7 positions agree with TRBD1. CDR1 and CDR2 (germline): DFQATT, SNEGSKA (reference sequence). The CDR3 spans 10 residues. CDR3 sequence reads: CRGGGFGYTF. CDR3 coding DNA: TGCAGAGGAGGGGGCTTCGGCTACACCTTC.